This section outlines one T cell receptor (beta chain) sequence together with its context. What this receptor recognizes is not known. Base qualities are not provided; no much larger clone lies one nucleotide away. The CDR3, cysteine through phenylalanine, is 14 amino acids long. Kept here is only the CDR3 DNA, which spans 42 bases and is read in frame from base 1. The germline V gene gives CDR1 as SGHDT and CDR2 as YYEEEE. V is shortened by 1 base, J by 3 bases, and the region joining them spans 11 bases. The EasySep Human CD8+ T Cell Enrichment Kit was used on day 10 to isolate CD8+ T cells from every culture. The data were obtained in a study of CD8 T cell repertoires and HIV-1 epitope variants (TCRdb year 2020). The study in broad terms: T cells were stimulated in separate culture wells with each of twenty-five peptides representing autologous and known Gag and Nef epitope variants. The epitopes tested were three Gag epitope families plus Nef HW9 and YT9. The cultures were grown for more than nine days in IMDM with gentamicin, and half of the media was changed on days 3 and 7 with IL-2, IL-7 and IL-15 added. A total of 83 T cell cultures were run, with each culture condition done in triplicate except for one peptide, which was done in duplicate. A CMV, EBV and flu peptide pool, the Ebola AY9 epitope as negative control, and a no-peptide well were included as control conditions. A 1M T cell aliquot was kept as an uncultured baseline condition, separate from the roughly 80 T cell cultures. T cells were enriched using the EasySep Human T Cell Enrichment Kit and then co-cultured with an equal number of autologous T cell-negative cells acting as antigen-presenting cells.

The immunoSEQ platform was used to sequence TCR beta CDR3 regions at survey depth. The QIAamp DNA micro kit was used to extract genomic DNA from every cultured and uncultured CD8+ T cell population. The original methods were these. Samples with fewer than 5,000 productive reads were excluded, which removed about 6% of the 75 HIV peptide-stimulated cultures. A MANAFEST web app trimmed sequences to CDR3 and removed nonproductive sequences, CDR3s under 5 amino acids, and those not starting C or ending F/W. Antigen-specific clonotypes had to expand in at least 2 of 3 replicates versus no-peptide control at FDR 0.01, only within one epitope family. A frequency at least fivefold higher than in wells stimulated with peptides from other epitope families was additionally required for specific clonotypes. This is the immuneACCESS table as TCRdb keeps it, with only in-frame sequences that have V and J called. A part of the clones is gone; compared with another copy, unresolved V genes explain less than half, and the rest is unexplained. V, J and clone size reflect that table, while D and trimming were determined from the DNA. The sample yields roughly 100,000 clones; around 67% were counted once. The ten most abundant clones make up around 25% of the sample.

General conclusions and limits of the study: Roughly 5 clonotypes recognized the Nef KF9 family and one clonotype recognized the HW9 family, while no responses were seen to the TAALDMSHF plasma variant. The assay identified only TCR beta chains and indicated proliferation to antigen, not T cell function or cytokine profile. Of the nine antigen-specific TCR beta clonotypes identified, roughly 6 appeared cross-reactive for autologous or known escape epitope variants.

Sequenced input: uncultured baseline CD8+ T cells from peripheral blood mononuclear cells (PBMCs). The TCR sequence derives from a male donor with HIV. This chain is built from TRBV5-6 and TRBJ2-7; the D call is possibly TRBD1 or TRBD2, each sharing 5 bases. The CDR3 region reads CASSLTGALYEQYF. Here is the DNA: TGTGCCAGCAGCTTGACCGGGGCACTCTACGAGCAGTACTTC.